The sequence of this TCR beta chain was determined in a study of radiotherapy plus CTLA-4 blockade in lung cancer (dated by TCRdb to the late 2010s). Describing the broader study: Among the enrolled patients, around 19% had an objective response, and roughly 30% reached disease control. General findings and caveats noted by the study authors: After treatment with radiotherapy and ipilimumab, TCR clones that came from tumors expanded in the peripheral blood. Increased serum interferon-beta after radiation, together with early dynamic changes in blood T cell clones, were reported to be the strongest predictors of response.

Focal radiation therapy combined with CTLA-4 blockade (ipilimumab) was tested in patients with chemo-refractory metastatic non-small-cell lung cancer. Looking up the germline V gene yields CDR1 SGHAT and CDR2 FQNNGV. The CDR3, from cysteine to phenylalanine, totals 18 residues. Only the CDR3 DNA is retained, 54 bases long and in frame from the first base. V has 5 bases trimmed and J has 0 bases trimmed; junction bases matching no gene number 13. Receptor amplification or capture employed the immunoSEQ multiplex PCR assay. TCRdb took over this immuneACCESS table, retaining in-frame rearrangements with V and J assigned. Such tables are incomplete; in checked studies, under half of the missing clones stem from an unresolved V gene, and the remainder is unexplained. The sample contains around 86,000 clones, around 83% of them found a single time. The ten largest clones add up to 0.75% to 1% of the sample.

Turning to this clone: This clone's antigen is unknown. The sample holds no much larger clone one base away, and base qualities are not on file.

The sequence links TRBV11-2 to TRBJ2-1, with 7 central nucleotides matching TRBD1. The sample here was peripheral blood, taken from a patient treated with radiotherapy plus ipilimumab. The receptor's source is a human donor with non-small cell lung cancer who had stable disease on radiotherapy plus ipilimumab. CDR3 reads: CASSITLGQSGSYNEQFF. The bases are TGTGCCAGCAGCATCACTTTGGGACAGAGCGGCTCCTACAATGAGCAGTTCTTC.